A single sample gave rise to the 29 T cell receptor beta chains below, sequenced in a study of radiation and T cells in renal cell carcinoma. Produced via immunoSEQ multiplex PCR; TCRdb's table is partial and in-frame only. In the table there are 150,000 to 190,000 clones, 80% to 90% of which are singletons. This sample's time point: blood 2 weeks post-SBRT. Treatment here: 15 Gy SBRT to primary tumor, nephrectomy 4 weeks later. This material consisted of blood, taken from a patient whose treatment included radiotherapy and nephrectomy. Receptor source: a woman aged 45-59 years with renal cell carcinoma.

CDR3 DNA: TGTGCCAGCAGCTTTGCTGGGCCGACGATAGCCAAAAACATTCAGTACTTC. Amino acids: CASSFAGPTIAKNIQYF. V gene TRBV12-1 combines with J gene TRBJ2-4; the table assigns TRBD1, which was not confirmed against the DNA. TRBV12-1 is a recognized pseudogene. This CDR3 is 17 amino acids long.

The CDR3 region is CASSSEVYNSPLHF. CDR3 coding DNA: TGTGCCAGCAGCTCGGAGGTTTATAATTCACCCCTCCACTTT. The chain carries TRBV9 and TRBJ1-6; D ambiguous. The CDR3 runs 14 residues. V was shortened by 4 bases and J by 4 bases, with 9 bases between the two germline ends. Per germline, CDR1 SGDLS and CDR2 YYNGEE.

V gene TRBV5-6 combines with J gene TRBJ1-4; D is undetermined. Germline CDR1 and CDR2: SGHDT and YYEEEE. Between the trimmed V and J ends, which lost 0 bases and 6 bases, there was a span of 15 bases. This CDR3 has 16 residues. The DNA for the CDR3 is TGTGCCAGCAGCTTGGCGGGCCGGCAGGCATATGAAAAACTGTTTTTT. Protein sequence: CASSLAGRQAYEKLFF.

For this clone: Other DNA sequences in this sample translate to the same CDR3. This chain uses TRBV29-1 with TRBJ2-5; D is ambiguous. CDR3 length: 11 residues. In germline, CDR1 is SQVTM, CDR2 ANQGSEA. Between the trimmed V and J ends, which lost 5 bases and 1 base, there was a span of 5 bases. The CDR3 bases are TGCAGCGTTCGCCCCCAAGAGACCCAGTACTTC. Its protein is CSVRPQETQYF.

The table lists this clone with a few counts. This sequence joins TRBV5-1 and TRBJ1-4; D call uncertain. V was cut by 4 bases and J by 5 bases, with 15 bases left in between. This CDR3 comprises 15 residues. The germline CDR1 and CDR2 sequences are SGHRS and YFSETQ. The CDR3 loop is CASSPGWTPNEKLFF. The DNA for the CDR3 is TGCGCCAGCAGCCCCGGTTGGACCCCAAATGAAAAACTGTTTTTT.

The CDR3 here is CASSPWTSGVEDTQYF. The CDR3 DNA reads as TGTGCCAGCAGTCCCTGGACTAGCGGGGTTGAAGATACGCAGTATTTT. The chain employs TRBV27 and TRBJ2-3, with 12 bases identical to TRBD2. J was trimmed by 5 bases and V by 5 bases; bases with no gene match: 8. Germline V gene sequence: CDR1 MNHEY, CDR2 SMNVEV (reference sequence). This CDR3 has 16 amino acids.

This CDR3 reads CASSLSTGGAETQYF. In DNA form, the CDR3 reads TGTGCCAGCAGCCTTTCGACAGGGGGCGCGGAGACCCAGTACTTC. The rearrangement joins TRBV14 to TRBJ2-5; 10 nucleotides agree with TRBD1. Germline trimming cut 4 bases from V and 5 bases from J; bases unmatched to any gene: 7. The CDR3 consists of 15 residues. The germline V gene has CDR1 SGHDN and CDR2 FVKESK.

J is TRBJ1-2 and V is TRBV7-3; tentatively, D is TRBD1 (6 bases). The CDR3 extends over 15 amino acids. V lost 1 base and J lost 4, with 13 bases in between. Per germline, CDR1 SGHTA and CDR2 FQGTGA. CDR3 residues: CASSLKGQLIYGYTF. CDR3 coding DNA: TGTGCCAGCAGCTTAAAAGGACAGCTAATCTATGGCTACACCTTC. Combining the CDR3 with reference TRBV7-3 and TRBJ1-2 gives the whole variable domain GAGVSQTPSNKVTEKGKYVELRCDPISGHTALYWYRQSLGQGPEFLIYFQGTGAADDSGLPNDRFFAVRPEGSVSTLKIQRTERGDSAVYLCASSLKGQLIYGYTFGSGTRLTVV.

The chain couples TRBV5-6 to TRBJ2-5; 7 positions match TRBD2. CDR3 size: 15 residues. CDR1 and CDR2 (germline): SGHDT, YYEEEE. The junction had 9 bases not matched to a gene; V was cut back by 4 bases and J by 3 bases. The CDR3 is CASSRDYRLEETQYF. CDR3 DNA sequence: TGTGCCAGCAGCAGGGACTACCGTCTGGAAGAGACCCAGTACTTC.

The chain links TRBV19 to TRBJ1-1, with D hard to call. The CDR3 has 13 residues. The germline V gene encodes CDR1 LNHDA and CDR2 SQIVND (reference sequence). Trimming removed 5 bases from V and 4 bases from J, with 11 bases in between. The CDR3: CASSQLPSTEAFF. As DNA, the CDR3 is TGTGCCAGTAGTCAGCTACCAAGCACTGAAGCTTTCTTT.

The rearrangement links TRBV6-5 to TRBJ1-2; D not certain. The CDR3 contains 15 residues. Trimming took 2 bases from V and 2 from J, leaving 12 bases between them. CDR1 and CDR2 from the germline V gene are MNHEY and SVGAGI. In DNA, the CDR3 is TGTGCCAGCAGTTACGGCCGAGAGGCGAACTATGGCTACACCTTC. Protein product: CASSYGREANYGYTF.

A remark on this clone: This CDR3 is also generated by other DNA sequences in the sample. CDR3 residues: CASSLDGNTGELFF. The DNA of the CDR3 is TGCGCCAGCAGCTTAGACGGGAACACCGGGGAGCTGTTTTTT. The chain recombines TRBV5-1 with TRBJ2-2; D not certain. The CDR3 has 14 residues. Trimming shortened V by 2 bases and J by 1 base, and 6 bases separated the two germline ends. CDR1 is SGHRS, CDR2 YFSETQ, per germline.

The chain recombines TRBV27 with TRBJ2-7; maybe TRBD1 (6 bases). The CDR3 has 14 residues. Germline CDR1 and CDR2: MNHEY and SMNVEV (reference sequence). Trimming removed 6 bases at V and 2 bases at J, with 14 bases between. This CDR3 is CASSPARGTYEQYF. DNA of the CDR3: TGTGCCAGCAGCCCTGCCAGGGGAACCTACGAGCAGTACTTC.

The V call is TRBV19, the J call TRBJ1-5, with 7 positions matching TRBD1. The CDR3 spans 16 residues. Germline lookup yields CDR1 LNHDA and CDR2 SQIVND (reference sequence). J gave up 0 bases and V 8 bases, and 10 bases lay outside the gene matches. This CDR3 reads CASHSGQVFSNQPQHF. The DNA of the CDR3 is TGTGCCAGTCACAGCGGACAGGTCTTTAGCAATCAGCCCCAGCATTTT. The entire variable domain, with the rest obtained from reference TRBV19 and TRBJ1-5, is as follows: DGGITQSPKYLFRKEGQNVTLSCEQNLNHDAMYWYRQDPGQGLRLIYYSQIVNDFQKGDIAEGYSVSREKKESFPLTVTSAQKNPTAFYLCASHSGQVFSNQPQHFGDGTRLSIL.

In its sample, this clone was seen once. The chain combines TRBV13 with TRBJ1-4, with D unclear. CDR3 length: 15 amino acids. V shed 2 bases and J shed 2 bases, with 9 bases lying between them. CDR1 is PRHDT, CDR2 FYEKMQ, per germline (reference sequence). The CDR3 nucleotides read TGTGCCAGCAGCTTATGGACGGATACTAATGAAAAACTGTTTTTT. Its translation: CASSLWTDTNEKLFF.

This chain uses TRBV2 with TRBJ2-1; D unresolved. The CDR3 totals 11 residues. Trimming cost V 6 bases and J 3 bases, with 3 bases left between them. Germline V CDR1 and CDR2: SNHLY, FYNNEI. The chain's CDR3 is CASSVYNEQFF. As DNA, the CDR3 is TGTGCCAGCAGCGTCTACAATGAGCAGTTCTTC.

The V call is TRBV5-1, the J call TRBJ2-7, with 9 bases that match TRBD2. The CDR3 runs to 14 residues. CDR1 is SGHRS, CDR2 YFSETQ, per germline. V was clipped by 5 bases and J by 3 bases; unmatched bases: 6. The CDR3 nucleotides are TGCGCCAGCAGTTTCGCGCGGGGGGGCTACGAGCAGTACTTC. Its protein is CASSFARGGYEQYF.

The chain combines TRBV19 with TRBJ1-1; D call uncertain. This CDR3 comprises 12 residues. V gave up 1 base and J gave up 0 bases, with 0 bases separating them. In germline, CDR1 is LNHDA, CDR2 SQIVND (reference sequence). CDR3 region: CASSIVNTEAFF. CDR3 DNA sequence: TGTGCCAGTAGTATAGTGAACACTGAAGCTTTCTTT.

The chain uses TRBV9 and TRBJ1-5; D unresolved. This CDR3 spans 14 amino acids. V was trimmed by 0 bases and J by 7 bases, leaving 11 bases between them. Germline assignment: CDR1 SGDLS and CDR2 YYNGEE. Written as DNA, the CDR3 is TGTGCCAGCAGCGTAGGACCTGCGGGGCAGCCCCAGCATTTT. Protein: CASSVGPAGQPQHF.

The V and J genes are TRBV21-1 and TRBJ2-1; TRBD2 is the table's D call, not checked against the DNA. TRBV21-1 is assigned pseudogene status. The CDR3 extends over 19 amino acids. The CDR3, as DNA: TGTGCCAGCAGCAATACGTCCAAGAGAGGGGGGGCGAAGATGAATGAGCAGTTCTTC. Its translation is CASSNTSKRGGAKMNEQFF.

The chain has TRBV2 and TRBJ2-5, with TRBD1 matching 9 bases. Losses at the gene ends were 6 bases for V and 2 bases for J; bases not matched to a gene: 4. Looked up from germline, CDR1 is SNHLY and CDR2 is FYNNEI. The CDR3 is made up of 14 amino acids. In DNA, the CDR3 is TGTGCCAGCAGACTCGGGACAGGGCAAGAGACCCAGTACTTC. Protein sequence: CASRLGTGQETQYF.

This clone was seen more than once but under ten times. This rearrangement joins TRBV11-2 to TRBJ1-6; D gene ambiguous. Germline CDR1 is SGHAT and CDR2 is FQNNGV. Trimming removed 1 base at V and 10 bases at J, with 11 bases between. The CDR3 has 14 amino acids. CDR3 loop: CASSLVRVSSPLHF. In DNA form, the CDR3 reads TGTGCCAGCAGCTTAGTAAGGGTATCCTCACCCCTCCACTTT.

V gene TRBV4-1 combines with J gene TRBJ1-3; the D is unclear. V was shortened by 4 bases and J by 4 bases, with 17 bases between the two germline ends. Germline-derived CDR1 and CDR2 are MGHRA and YSYEKL. The CDR3 has 16 amino acids. The CDR3 is CASSRSDGSSGNTIYF. The DNA for the CDR3 is TGCGCCAGCAGCCGGAGTGACGGATCGAGCGGAAACACCATATATTTT.

This chain uses TRBV2 with TRBJ2-7, with 8 bases matching TRBD1. This CDR3 has 14 amino acids. Germline V CDR1 and CDR2: SNHLY, FYNNEI. Unmatched junction bases numbered 6, after V lost 6 bases and J lost 2 bases. CDR3 sequence reads: CASSRTGPTYEQYF. CDR3 nucleotides: TGTGCCAGCAGCCGGACAGGGCCCACCTACGAGCAGTACTTC.

The genes are TRBV5-1 and TRBJ2-7; 9 bases line up with TRBD1. Germline V gene data show CDR1 as SGHRS and CDR2 as YFSETQ. The CDR3 is 15 residues long. V shed 4 bases, J shed 5 bases, and the junction held 10 bases outside the gene matches. CDR3 bases: TGCGCCAGCAGCCGAACCGGGACAGGGTTCCACGAGCAGTACTTC. Amino acids: CASSRTGTGFHEQYF.

The J gene is TRBJ2-1, the V gene TRBV7-8; D remains unclear. The CDR3 covers 15 residues. V lost 1 base and J 7 bases, leaving 14 bases between the germline ends. Germline V gene lookup returns CDR1 SGHVS and CDR2 FQNEAQ. CDR3 DNA: TGTGCCAGCAGCTTAGAAGGTAGTCGTCGGAATGAGCAGTTCTTC. Translation gives CASSLEGSRRNEQFF.

V gene TRBV29-1 combines with J gene TRBJ1-2; perhaps TRBD1 as D (5 bases). The V and J ends lost 6 bases and 0 bases respectively, with 17 bases between them. This CDR3 has 15 amino acids. CDR1 and CDR2 from the germline V gene are SQVTM and ANQGSEA. The CDR3 nucleotides read TGCAGCGTGGCATCAGGGTACGGGGCTAACTATGGCTACACCTTC. It encodes CSVASGYGANYGYTF.

The rearrangement links TRBV19 to TRBJ1-5, with a possible D match to TRBD1 (5 bases). The germline gives CDR1 LNHDA, CDR2 SQIVND (reference sequence). CDR3 length: 15 residues. The V end was cut by 4 bases, the J end by 0 bases, with 10 bases between. In DNA form, the CDR3 reads TGTGCCAGTAGTAAAATAGGGGATAGCAATCAGCCCCAGCATTTT. This translates into CASSKIGDSNQPQHF.

This clone was counted a single time. The chain has TRBV13 and TRBJ2-5; TRBD2 agrees at 11 bases. The CDR3 spans 16 residues. Germline-derived CDR1 and CDR2 are PRHDT and FYEKMQ (reference sequence). V lost 5 bases, J lost 5 bases, and 10 bases stayed unmatched. CDR3 residues: CASSVAGGLIRETQYF. The CDR3 DNA follows: TGTGCCAGCAGCGTAGCGGGGGGGCTTATAAGGGAGACCCAGTACTTC.